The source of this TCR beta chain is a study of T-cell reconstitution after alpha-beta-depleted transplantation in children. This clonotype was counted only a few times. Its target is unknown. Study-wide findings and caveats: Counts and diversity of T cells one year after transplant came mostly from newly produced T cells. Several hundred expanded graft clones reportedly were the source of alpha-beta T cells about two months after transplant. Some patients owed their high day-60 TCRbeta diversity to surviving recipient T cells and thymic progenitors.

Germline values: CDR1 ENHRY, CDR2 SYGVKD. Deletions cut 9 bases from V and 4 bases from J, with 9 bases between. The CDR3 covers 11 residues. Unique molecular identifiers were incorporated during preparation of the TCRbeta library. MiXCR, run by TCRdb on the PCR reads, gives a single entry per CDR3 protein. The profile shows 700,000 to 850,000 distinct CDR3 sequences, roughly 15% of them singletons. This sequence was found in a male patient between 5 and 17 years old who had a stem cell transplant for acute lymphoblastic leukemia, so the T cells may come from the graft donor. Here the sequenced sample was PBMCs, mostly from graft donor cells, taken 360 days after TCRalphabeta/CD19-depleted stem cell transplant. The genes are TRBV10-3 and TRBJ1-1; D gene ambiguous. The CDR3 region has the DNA TGTGCCATAGCAGGAGGCACTGAAGCTTTCTTT. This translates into CAIAGGTEAFF.